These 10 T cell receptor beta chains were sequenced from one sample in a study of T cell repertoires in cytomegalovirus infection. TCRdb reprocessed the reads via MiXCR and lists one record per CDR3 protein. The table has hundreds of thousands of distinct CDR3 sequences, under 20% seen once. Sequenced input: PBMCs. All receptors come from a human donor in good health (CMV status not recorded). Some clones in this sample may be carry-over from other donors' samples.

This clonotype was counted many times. The CDR3 is CAISAGGLYEQYF. Written as DNA, the CDR3 is TGTGCCATCAGTGCGGGGGGGCTCTACGAGCAGTACTTC. This chain connects TRBV10-3 to TRBJ2-7; 8 positions agree with TRBD2. V gave up 4 bases and J gave up 3 bases; unmatched junction bases: 2. The CDR3 is made up of 13 amino acids. Germline CDR1 and CDR2: ENHRY and SYGVKD.

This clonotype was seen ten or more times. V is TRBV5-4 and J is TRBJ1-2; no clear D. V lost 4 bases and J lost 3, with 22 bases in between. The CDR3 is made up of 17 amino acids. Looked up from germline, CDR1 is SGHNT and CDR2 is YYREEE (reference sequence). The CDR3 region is CASSPGPPGIGDYGYTF. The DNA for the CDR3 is TGTGCCAGCAGCCCCGGACCTCCGGGGATCGGAGACTATGGCTACACCTTC. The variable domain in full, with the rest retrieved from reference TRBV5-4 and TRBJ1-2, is ETGVTQSPTHLIKTRGQQVTLRCSSQSGHNTVSWYQQALGQGPQFIFQYYREEENGRGNFPPRFSGLQFPNYSSELNVNALELDDSALYLCASSPGPPGIGDYGYTFGSGTRLTVV.

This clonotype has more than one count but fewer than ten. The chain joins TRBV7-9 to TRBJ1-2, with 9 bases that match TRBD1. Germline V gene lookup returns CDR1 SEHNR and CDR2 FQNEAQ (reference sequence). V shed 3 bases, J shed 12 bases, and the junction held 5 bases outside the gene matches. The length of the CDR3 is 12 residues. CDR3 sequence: CASSLDRGVNTF. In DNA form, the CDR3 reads TGTGCCAGCAGCTTGGACAGGGGAGTCAACACCTTC.

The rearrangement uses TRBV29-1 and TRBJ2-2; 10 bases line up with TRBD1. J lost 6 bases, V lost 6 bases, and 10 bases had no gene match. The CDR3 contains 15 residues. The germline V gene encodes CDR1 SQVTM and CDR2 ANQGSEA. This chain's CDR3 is CSVALRDRGPGELFF. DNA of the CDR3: TGCAGCGTCGCCCTAAGGGACAGGGGCCCCGGGGAGCTGTTTTTT.

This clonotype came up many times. This chain's CDR3 is CASSLALSSYNEQFF. The DNA for the CDR3 is TGTGCCAGCAGCTTAGCCCTAAGCTCCTACAATGAGCAGTTCTTC. This sequence joins TRBV7-2 and TRBJ2-1; D is uncertain. Trimming removed 0 bases at V and 0 bases at J, with 6 bases between. CDR1 is SGHTA, CDR2 FQGNSA, per germline. The CDR3 totals 15 residues.

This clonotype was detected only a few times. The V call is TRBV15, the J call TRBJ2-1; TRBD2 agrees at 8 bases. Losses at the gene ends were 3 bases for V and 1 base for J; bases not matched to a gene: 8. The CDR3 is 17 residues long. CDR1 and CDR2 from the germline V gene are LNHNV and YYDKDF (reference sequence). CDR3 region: CATSRSAGGLSYNEQFF. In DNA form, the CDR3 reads TGTGCCACCAGCAGGTCCGCGGGGGGACTTTCCTACAATGAGCAGTTCTTC.

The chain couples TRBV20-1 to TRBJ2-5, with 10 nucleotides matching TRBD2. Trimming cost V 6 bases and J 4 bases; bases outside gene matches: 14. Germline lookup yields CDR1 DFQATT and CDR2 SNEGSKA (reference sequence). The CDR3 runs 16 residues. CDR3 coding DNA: TGCAGTGCCACCGTCCTTAGCGGGGGGTTGAGAGAGACCCAGTACTTC. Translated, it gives CSATVLSGGLRETQYF.

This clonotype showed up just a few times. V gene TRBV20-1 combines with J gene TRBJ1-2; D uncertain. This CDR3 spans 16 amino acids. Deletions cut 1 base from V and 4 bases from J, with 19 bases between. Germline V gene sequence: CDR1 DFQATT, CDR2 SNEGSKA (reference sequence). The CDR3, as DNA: TGCAGTGCTAGAGCCGCGGGTCTTCTATTCCTCTATGGCTACACCTTC. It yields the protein CSARAAGLLFLYGYTF.

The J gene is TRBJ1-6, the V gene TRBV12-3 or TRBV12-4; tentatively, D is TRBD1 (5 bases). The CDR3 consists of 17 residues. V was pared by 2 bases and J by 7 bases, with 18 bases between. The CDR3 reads CASSLKIGAASNSPLHF. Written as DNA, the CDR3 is TGTGCCAGCAGTTTAAAGATCGGGGCAGCTTCGAATTCACCCCTCCACTTT.

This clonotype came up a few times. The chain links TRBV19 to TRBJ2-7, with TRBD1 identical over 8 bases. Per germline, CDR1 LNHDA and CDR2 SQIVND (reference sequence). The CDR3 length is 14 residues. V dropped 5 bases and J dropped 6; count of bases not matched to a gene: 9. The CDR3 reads CASSQLGTGSEQYF. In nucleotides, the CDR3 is TGTGCCAGTAGTCAACTTGGGACAGGCAGCGAGCAGTACTTC.